The clone carrying this T cell receptor (beta chain) has a handful of counts. Trimming shortened V by 3 bases and J by 0 bases, and 11 bases separated the two germline ends. CDR3 size: 16 residues. Germline assignment: CDR1 LNHDA and CDR2 SQIVND (reference sequence). Per the study methods: Reference gene primers were amplified, and this amplification served to estimate nucleated cell counts. The assay was immunoSEQ multiplex PCR, and TCRdb's table has in-frame clones only and misses some. From that table come the V and J calls and clone size; the DNA was used to work out D and trimming. The sample shows 50,000 to 60,000 clones, 85% of them seen only once. The data were obtained in a study of blood T cell repertoires in COVID-19. Overall study: Collection of acute and convalescent COVID-19 samples took place in the United States, Italy and Spain.

The sample comprised peripheral blood. The sequence was obtained from a human donor in a cohort sampled during active COVID-19. The chain combines TRBV19 with TRBJ2-2; the D gene is possibly TRBD2 (5 bases). CDR3 coding DNA: TGTGCCAGTAGTATTCTGGGGAGTTCGAACACCGGGGAGCTGTTTTTT. It specifies CASSILGSSNTGELFF.